What follows are 10 T cell receptor beta chains derived from one specimen sequenced in a study of human T cells and chemical hapten exposure. Regarding time point: patch test 1, 2 weeks after DPC sensitization. Stated treatment: therapeutic diphenylcyclopropenone sensitization with weekly scalp DPC. From the RACE reads, TCRdb called clonotypes with MiXCR, one entry per CDR3 protein. The sample lists approximately 110,000 distinct CDR3 sequences, roughly 11% occurring once. Specimen: whole blood, collected in connection with sensitization to the hapten diphenylcyclopropenone (DPC). The receptor source for this set is a woman aged 40 to 49 with alopecia areata. Some clones in this sample may be carry-over from other donors' samples.

In this sample, this clonotype turned up many times. The chain couples TRBV5-5 to TRBJ1-1, with D possibly being TRBD1 (5 bases). This CDR3 is 13 amino acids long. Trimming stripped 6 bases from V and 0 bases from J, with 9 bases between. Germline V gene sequence: CDR1 SGHKS, CDR2 YYEKEE (reference sequence). The CDR3 sequence: CASTRDLNTEAFF. The CDR3, as DNA: TGTGCCAGCACCAGGGACCTGAACACTGAAGCTTTCTTT.

This clonotype was recorded many times. This chain joins TRBV10-1 and TRBJ1-2, with TRBD1 as a possible D gene (6 bases). CDR3 length equals 13 residues. Looked up from germline, CDR1 is WNHNN and CDR2 is SYGVQD (reference sequence). V was shortened by 2 bases and J by 7 bases, with 11 bases between the two germline ends. Written as DNA, the CDR3 is TGCGCCAGCAGTGAGGACAGGTCCACTGGCTACACCTTC. This encodes CASSEDRSTGYTF.

The J gene is TRBJ2-3, the V gene TRBV25-1; possible D gene TRBD1, 5 bases. This CDR3 is built from 17 residues. Germline V lookup: CDR1 MGHDK, CDR2 SYGVNS. V was trimmed by 5 bases and J by 1 base, leaving 19 bases between them. CDR3 sequence: CASSPGLWTSRTDTQYF. The CDR3 DNA is TGTGCCAGCAGTCCGGGCCTCTGGACAAGCCGCACAGATACGCAGTATTTT.

This clonotype was counted a few times. The chain joins TRBV20-1 to TRBJ1-3; 9 bases agree with TRBD1. The trim removed 1 base at V and 4 bases at J, leaving 14 bases unmatched. Looked up from germline, CDR1 is DFQATT and CDR2 is SNEGSKA (reference sequence). The CDR3 runs to 18 residues. CDR3 in amino acids: CSARGDPGQGVAGNTIYF. The DNA of the CDR3 is TGCAGTGCTAGAGGGGATCCGGGACAGGGTGTCGCCGGAAACACCATATATTTT.

This clonotype showed up just a few times. The CDR3 here is CASSRQRTSGANVLTF. CDR3 coding DNA: TGTGCCAGCAGCAGACAACGAACCTCTGGGGCCAACGTCCTGACTTTC. The V and J genes are TRBV6-2 or TRBV6-3 and TRBJ2-6; D uncertain. This CDR3 has 16 amino acids. Trimming shortened V by 6 bases and J by 0 bases, and 12 bases separated the two germline ends. Per the germline V gene, CDR1 is MNHEY and CDR2 is SVGEGT.

The V gene is TRBV28, the J gene TRBJ2-5; 12 nucleotides align to TRBD2. With V trimmed by 7 bases and J by 9 bases, 12 bases remained unmatched. Germline V lookup: CDR1 MDHEN, CDR2 SYDVKM. CDR3 size: 15 residues. CDR3 in DNA: TGTGCCAGCAATCCGCCGCTAGCGGGAGGGCCCCCCCAGTACTTC. Its protein product is CASNPPLAGGPPQYF.

V and J are TRBV7-2 and TRBJ2-5, with TRBD2 matching 11 bases. CDR3 length equals 16 residues. Looked up from germline, CDR1 is SGHTA and CDR2 is FQGNSA. V lost 0 bases, J lost 2 bases, and 2 bases stayed unmatched. The CDR3 sequence: CASSLAGTSGQETQYF. The CDR3 nucleotides read TGTGCCAGCAGCTTAGCAGGGACTAGCGGACAAGAGACCCAGTACTTC.

This clonotype was recorded at least ten times. The chain combines TRBV4-2 with TRBJ2-5; D gene uncertain. From germline, CDR1 is LGHNA and CDR2 YNFKEQ. Trimming removed 2 bases from V and 5 bases from J, with 15 bases in between. This CDR3 is built from 15 residues. Here the CDR3 DNA reads TGTGCCAGCAGCCAAACAAGGGCCCGCGGCGAGACCCAGTACTTC. As protein: CASSQTRARGETQYF.

This clonotype was seen repeatedly, ten times or more. The chain employs TRBV7-2 and TRBJ2-1; weak D call: TRBD1 (5 bases). This CDR3 is 14 amino acids long. Germline CDR1 and CDR2: SGHTA and FQGNSA. The V end was cut by 8 bases, the J end by 9 bases, with 20 bases between. CDR3 amino acids: CASHLGHPRGEQFF. The CDR3 coding sequence is TGTGCCAGCCACCTCGGACATCCAAGAGGTGAGCAGTTCTTC.

This clonotype was seen many times. The V and J genes are TRBV6-5 and TRBJ2-1, with D unclear. In germline, CDR1 is MNHEY, CDR2 SVGAGI. Trimming took 2 bases from V and 8 from J, leaving 7 bases between them. The CDR3 length is 12 residues. Written as DNA, the CDR3 is TGTGCCAGCAGTTACCTCGGGTATGAGCAGTTCTTC. This translates into CASSYLGYEQFF.